This T cell receptor (beta chain) stems from a study of T cell responses to AZD1222 COVID-19 vaccine. Findings and limits, study-wide: With dominance at 160-218 and 743-854, vaccine-associated CD4 TCRs spanned spike. Spike-specific TCR breadth and depth rose after two AZD1222 doses.

As regards this clone: The antigen is undetermined.

This CDR3 is built from 16 residues. V lost 2 bases and J 5 bases, leaving 16 bases between the germline ends. Per germline, CDR1 MNHNS and CDR2 SASEGT. Using immunoSEQ multiplex PCR, the repertoire was profiled, and TCRdb retains in-frame clones only, with some absent. Here the sample spans 100,000 to 150,000 clones, approximately 90% being singletons. This chain uses TRBV6-1 with TRBJ1-3; tentative D call: TRBD1 (5 bases). Sample: peripheral blood, taken on day 0 of AZD1222 vaccination. The receptor was isolated from an adult in good health. Here the CDR3 DNA reads TGTGCCAGCAGTGAAAGGTACGGGACGTCCCGAAACACCATATATTTT. Amino acid sequence: CASSERYGTSRNTIYF.